One sample yielded the 16 T cell receptor beta chains listed below, sequenced in a study of T cell responses to AZD1222 COVID-19 vaccine. Only in-frame clones appear in the TCRdb table, and some are missing; sequencing was by immunoSEQ multiplex PCR. Of some 120,000 clones detected, roughly 87% appear once; the ten largest clones hold 6.5% to 9.5%. The material was peripheral blood, obtained on day 0 of AZD1222 vaccination. The source of these receptors is an adult in good health.

The chain joins TRBV27 to TRBJ2-5; tentatively, D is TRBD1 (5 bases). Germline V gene lookup returns CDR1 MNHEY and CDR2 SMNVEV (reference sequence). Trimming cost V 7 bases and J 5 bases, with 17 bases left between them. The CDR3 is made up of 14 amino acids. This CDR3 is CASIPRWGWETQYF. The DNA for the CDR3 is TGTGCCAGCATCCCCCGTTGGGGCTGGGAGACCCAGTACTTC.

The chain uses TRBV27 and TRBJ1-1; D not resolved. CDR1 and CDR2 (germline): MNHEY, SMNVEV (reference sequence). Trimming took off 8 bases at V and 1 base at J, with 8 bases between the two ends. The CDR3 covers 12 residues. The CDR3 spells CASVKGNTEAFF. In DNA form, the CDR3 reads TGTGCCAGCGTCAAAGGGAACACTGAAGCTTTCTTT.

In nucleotides, the CDR3 is TGTGCCAGCACTCCCCGTATTGATGAACTGTTTTTT. It codes for CASTPRIDELFF. The V and J genes are TRBV2 and TRBJ1-4, with D unclear. The CDR3 is 12 amino acids. The germline V gene has CDR1 SNHLY and CDR2 FYNNEI. V lost 7 bases to trimming and J lost 12 bases, with 15 bases between them.

The chain employs TRBV6-4 and TRBJ1-2; 11 nucleotides align to TRBD1. J was trimmed by 5 bases and V by 7 bases; bases with no gene match: 6. This CDR3 spans 14 amino acids. CDR1 and CDR2 from the germline V gene are MRHNA and SNTAGT. CDR3 sequence: CASKRTGGSYGYTF. DNA for the CDR3: TGTGCCAGCAAGCGGACAGGGGGCTCATATGGCTACACCTTC.

This rearrangement joins TRBV5-8 to TRBJ2-1; D may be TRBD1 (6 bases). Germline lookup yields CDR1 SGHTS and CDR2 YDEGEE. This CDR3 spans 17 amino acids. The germline V and J ends were trimmed by 2 bases and 0 bases, with 15 bases remaining between them. As DNA, the CDR3 is TGTGCCAGCAGCTTAGACCCCCGGGGACACTCCTACAATGAGCAGTTCTTC. The encoded protein is CASSLDPRGHSYNEQFF.

The gene calls are TRBV28 and TRBJ1-5; 8 bases are shared with TRBD1. CDR3 size: 13 residues. CDR1 and CDR2 (germline): MDHEN, SYDVKM. Trimming cost V 6 bases and J 7 bases; bases outside gene matches: 5. CDR3: CASRSGQGQPQHF. The CDR3, as DNA: TGTGCCAGCAGATCAGGACAGGGCCAGCCCCAGCATTTT.

This sequence joins TRBV14 and TRBJ1-2; no clear D gene. This CDR3 region has 13 residues. Germline loops: CDR1 SGHDN, CDR2 FVKESK. Trimming removed 6 bases at V and 4 bases at J, with 12 bases between. In DNA, the CDR3 is TGTGCCAGCAGTCCAGGCCCGGGCTATGGCTACACCTTC. Residues: CASSPGPGYGYTF.

The chain carries TRBV24-1 and TRBJ2-1; 10 bases are a match to TRBD2. The CDR3 has 14 residues. The trim removed 7 bases at V and 6 bases at J, leaving 5 bases unmatched. From germline, CDR1 is KGHDR and CDR2 SFDVKD. In DNA form, the CDR3 reads TGTGCCACCAGCCCAGGACTAGCGGTCAATGAGCAGTTCTTC. As protein: CATSPGLAVNEQFF.

The genes are TRBV11-2 and TRBJ1-2; D is undetermined. This CDR3 comprises 17 residues. Trimming stripped 0 bases from V and 1 base from J, with 15 bases between. The germline CDR1 and CDR2 sequences are SGHAT and FQNNGV. CDR3 coding DNA: TGTGCCAGCAGCTTAGATACCCAGGACCTAGGTAACTATGGCTACACCTTC. This gives the protein CASSLDTQDLGNYGYTF.

The chain is built from TRBV24-1 and TRBJ1-3, with D uncertain. This CDR3 is built from 14 residues. Germline values: CDR1 KGHDR, CDR2 SFDVKD. Trimming shortened V by 4 bases and J by 2 bases, and 8 bases separated the two germline ends. The DNA of the CDR3 is TGTGCCACCAGTGAAGGAGGACCTGGAAACACCATATATTTT. This codes for CATSEGGPGNTIYF.

The genes are TRBV9 and TRBJ1-2; the match to TRBD1 covers 9 bases. This CDR3 is 13 amino acids long. V lost 3 bases, J lost 8 bases, and 5 bases stayed unmatched. Germline-derived CDR1 and CDR2 are SGDLS and YYNGEE. The CDR3 here is CASSAQGAQGYTF. DNA for the CDR3: TGTGCCAGCAGCGCACAGGGGGCGCAAGGCTACACCTTC.

This clone was detected only once. The gene calls are TRBV5-6 and TRBJ2-2; TRBD2 agrees at 8 bases. The J segment lost 4 bases and the V segment lost 4 bases, leaving 6 bases of the junction unmatched. Germline values: CDR1 SGHDT, CDR2 YYEEEE. The CDR3 spans 15 residues. The CDR3 loop reads CASSRTSHSTGELFF. As DNA, the CDR3 is TGTGCCAGCAGCCGGACTAGCCACTCCACCGGGGAGCTGTTTTTT. Full variable domain (remainder filled in from reference TRBV5-6 and TRBJ2-2): DAGVTQSPTHLIKTRGQQVTLRCSPKSGHDTVSWYQQALGQGPQFIFQYYEEEERQRGNFPDRFSGHQFPNYSSELNVNALLLGDSALYLCASSRTSHSTGELFFGEGSRLTVL.

In this sample, this clone turned up a few times. The chain carries TRBV28 and TRBJ1-1; D is perhaps TRBD1 (6 bases). This CDR3 is built from 15 residues. Germline V gene lookup returns CDR1 MDHEN and CDR2 SYDVKM. V was shortened by 7 bases and J by 5 bases, with 20 bases between the two germline ends. DNA of the CDR3: TGTGCCAGCAATGACATGAGGGGGAGAGGGACTGAAGCTTTCTTT. Protein sequence: CASNDMRGRGTEAFF.

The chain combines TRBV3-1 (or the pseudogene TRBV3-2) with TRBJ2-5; D is unclear. Between the trimmed V and J ends, which lost 1 base and 7 bases, there was a span of 10 bases. The CDR3 length is 13 residues. The germline V gene encodes CDR1 LGHDT and CDR2 YNNKEL (reference sequence). The CDR3 bases are TGTGCCAGCAGCCAAGCTGGCCCAGGGACCCAGTACTTC. Its protein is CASSQAGPGTQYF.

The V gene is TRBV30, the J gene TRBJ2-7; TRBD2 matches 11 bases. The CDR3 consists of 15 residues. V dropped 5 bases and J dropped 6; count of bases not matched to a gene: 12. The germline V gene has CDR1 GTSNPN and CDR2 SVGIG (reference sequence). For the CDR3, the DNA is TGTGCCTGGTCCCGTAGCGGGAGGGCTTTGAGCGAGCAGTACTTC. Protein: CAWSRSGRALSEQYF.

The chain carries TRBV10-3 and TRBJ2-5; the D is unclear. V lost 4 bases, J lost 2 bases, and 5 bases lay in between. The germline V gene has CDR1 ENHRY and CDR2 SYGVKD. The CDR3 totals 12 residues. CDR3 sequence reads: CAISVDQETQYF. CDR3 DNA: TGTGCCATCAGTGTAGATCAAGAGACCCAGTACTTC.